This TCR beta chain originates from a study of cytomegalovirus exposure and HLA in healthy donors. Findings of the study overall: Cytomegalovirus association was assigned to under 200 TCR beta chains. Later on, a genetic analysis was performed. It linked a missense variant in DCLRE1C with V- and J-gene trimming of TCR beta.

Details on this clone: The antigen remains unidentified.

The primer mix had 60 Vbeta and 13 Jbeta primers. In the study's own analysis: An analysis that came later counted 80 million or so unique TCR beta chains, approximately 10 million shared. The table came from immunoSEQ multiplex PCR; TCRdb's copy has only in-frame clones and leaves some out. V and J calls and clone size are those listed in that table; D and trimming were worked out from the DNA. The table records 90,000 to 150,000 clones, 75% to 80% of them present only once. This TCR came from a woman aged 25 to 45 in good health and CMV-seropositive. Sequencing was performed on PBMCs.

DNA for the CDR3: TGTGCCAGCAGCCAACGGGGGGTGGTCAATGAGCAGTTCTTC. This codes for CASSQRGVVNEQFF. V gene TRBV4-2 combines with J gene TRBJ2-1; 7 nucleotides align to TRBD2. Germline assignment: CDR1 LGHNA and CDR2 YNFKEQ. The ends lost 2 bases at V and 6 bases at J; junction bases unmatched: 4. The CDR3 spans 14 residues.